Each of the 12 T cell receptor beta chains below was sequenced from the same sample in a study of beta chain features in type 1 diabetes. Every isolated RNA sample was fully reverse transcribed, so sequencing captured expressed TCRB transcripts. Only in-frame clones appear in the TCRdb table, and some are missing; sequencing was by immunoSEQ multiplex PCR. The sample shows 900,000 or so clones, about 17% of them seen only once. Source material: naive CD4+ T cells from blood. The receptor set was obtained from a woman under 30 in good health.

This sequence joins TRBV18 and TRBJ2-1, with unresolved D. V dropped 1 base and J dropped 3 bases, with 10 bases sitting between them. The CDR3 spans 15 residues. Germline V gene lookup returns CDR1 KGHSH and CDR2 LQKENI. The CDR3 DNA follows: TGTGCCAGCTCACCACGGATCCCTGACTACAATGAGCAGTTCTTC. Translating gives CASSPRIPDYNEQFF. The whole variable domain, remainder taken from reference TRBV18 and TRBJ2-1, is NAGVMQNPRHLVRRRGQEARLRCSPMKGHSHVYWYRQLPEEGLKFMVYLQKENIIDESGMPKERFSAEFPKEGPSILRIQQVVRGDSAAYFCASSPRIPDYNEQFFGPGTRLTVL.

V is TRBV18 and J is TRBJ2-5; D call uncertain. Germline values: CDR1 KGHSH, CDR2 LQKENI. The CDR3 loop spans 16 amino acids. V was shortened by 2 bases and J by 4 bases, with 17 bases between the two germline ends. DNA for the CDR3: TGTGCCAGCTCACCAAATTCCAGGTACCTCCGAGAGACCCAGTACTTC. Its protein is CASSPNSRYLRETQYF.

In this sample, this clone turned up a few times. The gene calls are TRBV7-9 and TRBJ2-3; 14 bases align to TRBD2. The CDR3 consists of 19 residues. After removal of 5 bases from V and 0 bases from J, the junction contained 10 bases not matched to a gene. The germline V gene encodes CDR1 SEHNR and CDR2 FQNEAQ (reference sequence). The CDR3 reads CASSLGLAGAWGSTDTQYF. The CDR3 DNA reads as TGTGCCAGCAGCCTGGGACTAGCGGGAGCTTGGGGTAGCACAGATACGCAGTATTTT.

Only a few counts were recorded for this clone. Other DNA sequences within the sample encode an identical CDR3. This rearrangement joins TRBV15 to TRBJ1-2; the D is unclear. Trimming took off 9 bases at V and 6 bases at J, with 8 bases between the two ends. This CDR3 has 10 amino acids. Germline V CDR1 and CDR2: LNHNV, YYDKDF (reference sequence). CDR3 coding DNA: TGTGCCACGAGCTCACATGGCTACACCTTC. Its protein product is CATSSHGYTF. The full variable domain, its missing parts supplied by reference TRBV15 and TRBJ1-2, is DAMVIQNPRYQVTQFGKPVTLSCSQTLNHNVMYWYQQKSSQAPKLLFHYYDKDFNNEADTPDNFQSRRPNTSFCFLDIRSPGLGDTAMYLCATSSHGYTFGSGTRLTVV.

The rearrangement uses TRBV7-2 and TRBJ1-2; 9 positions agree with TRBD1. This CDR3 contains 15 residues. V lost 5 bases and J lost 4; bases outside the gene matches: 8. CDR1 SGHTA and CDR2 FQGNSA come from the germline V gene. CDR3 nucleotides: TGTGCCAGCAGCCTGGGACAGGGTTACGGCTATGGCTACACCTTC. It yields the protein CASSLGQGYGYGYTF.

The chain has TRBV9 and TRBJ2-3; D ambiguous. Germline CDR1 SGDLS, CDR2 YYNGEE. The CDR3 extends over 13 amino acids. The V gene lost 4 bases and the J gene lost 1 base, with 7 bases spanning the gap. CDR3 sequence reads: CASSIRRTDTQYF. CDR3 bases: TGTGCCAGCAGCATCCGCCGCACAGATACGCAGTATTTT.

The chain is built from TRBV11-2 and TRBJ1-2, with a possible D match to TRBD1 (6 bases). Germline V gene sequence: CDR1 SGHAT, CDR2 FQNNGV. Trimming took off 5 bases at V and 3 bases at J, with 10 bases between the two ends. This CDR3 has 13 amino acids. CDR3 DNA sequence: TGTGCCAGCAGCCCAACAGGGTACTATGGCTACACCTTC. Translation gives CASSPTGYYGYTF. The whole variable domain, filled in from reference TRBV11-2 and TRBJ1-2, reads EAGVAQSPRYKIIEKRQSVAFWCNPISGHATLYWYQQILGQGPKLLIQFQNNGVVDDSQLPKDRFSAERLKGVDSTLKIQPAKLEDSAVYLCASSPTGYYGYTFGSGTRLTVV.

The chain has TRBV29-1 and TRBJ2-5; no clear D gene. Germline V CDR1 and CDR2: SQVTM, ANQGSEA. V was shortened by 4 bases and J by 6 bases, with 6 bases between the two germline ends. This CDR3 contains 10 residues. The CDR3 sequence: CSVGRKTQYF. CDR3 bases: TGCAGCGTTGGTAGGAAGACCCAGTACTTC.

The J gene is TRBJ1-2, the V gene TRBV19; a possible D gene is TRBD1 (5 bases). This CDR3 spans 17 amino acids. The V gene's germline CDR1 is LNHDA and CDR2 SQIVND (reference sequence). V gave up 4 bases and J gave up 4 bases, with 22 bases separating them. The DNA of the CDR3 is TGTGCCAGTAGTACCCCGGACCCTCCAGGGCGGATCTATGGCTACACCTTC. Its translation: CASSTPDPPGRIYGYTF.

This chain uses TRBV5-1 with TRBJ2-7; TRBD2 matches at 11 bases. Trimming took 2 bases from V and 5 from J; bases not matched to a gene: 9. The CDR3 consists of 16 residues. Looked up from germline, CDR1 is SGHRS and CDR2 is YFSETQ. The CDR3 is CASSLVPGLAAHEQYF. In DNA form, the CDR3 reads TGCGCCAGCAGCTTAGTGCCGGGACTAGCGGCACACGAGCAGTACTTC.

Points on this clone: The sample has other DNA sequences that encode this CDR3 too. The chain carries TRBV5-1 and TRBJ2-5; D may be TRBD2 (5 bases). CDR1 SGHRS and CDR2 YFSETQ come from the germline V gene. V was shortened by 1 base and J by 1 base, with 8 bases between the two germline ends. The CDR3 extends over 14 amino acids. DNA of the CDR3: TGCGCCAGCAGCTTGAGCGGACCCCAAGAGACCCAGTACTTC. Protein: CASSLSGPQETQYF.

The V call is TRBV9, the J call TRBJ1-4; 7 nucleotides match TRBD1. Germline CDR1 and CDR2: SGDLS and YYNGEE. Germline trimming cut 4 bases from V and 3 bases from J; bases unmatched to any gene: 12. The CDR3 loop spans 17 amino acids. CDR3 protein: CASSRRQGREANEKLFF. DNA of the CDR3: TGTGCCAGCAGCAGACGACAGGGTAGGGAAGCTAATGAAAAACTGTTTTTT.